Below are 30 T cell receptor beta chains sequenced from a single sample in a study of CD8 T cells in Susac syndrome. An amount of RNA that ranged from roughly 0.5 to 1 ug was reverse transcribed with random hexamers. Each CDR3 protein gets one entry after TCRdb re-called the immunoSEQ multiplex PCR reads with MiXCR. Here the sample spans roughly 50,000 distinct CDR3 sequences, 80% to 95% being singletons. Material: CD8+ T cells from PBMCs. These receptors all come from a human donor in good health.

DNA of the CDR3: TGCAGTGCTAGACTCAGGGGGCGCCTTTTGTTAGATGGCTACACCTTC. Residues: CSARLRGRLLLDGYTF. This chain joins TRBV20-1 and TRBJ1-2; 8 nucleotides line up with TRBD1. V trimming: 2 bases; J trimming: 6 bases; junction bases outside the gene matches: 14. CDR1 and CDR2 (germline): DFQATT, SNEGSKA (reference sequence). This CDR3 is built from 16 residues.

This clonotype occurred once. The genes are TRBV2 and TRBJ2-1; D is possibly TRBD2 (5 bases). Germline CDR1 is SNHLY and CDR2 is FYNNEI. Trimming pared 7 bases from V and 0 bases from J, leaving 10 bases between. This CDR3 is 14 amino acids long. The CDR3 sequence: CASTSFRSYNEQFF. The CDR3, as DNA: TGTGCCAGCACTAGCTTCCGCTCCTACAATGAGCAGTTCTTC.

This chain uses TRBV29-1 with TRBJ2-7, with a weak D call TRBD2 (6 bases). Trimming removed 4 bases from V and 2 bases from J, with 15 bases in between. The CDR3 runs to 14 residues. CDR1 and CDR2 from the germline V gene are SQVTM and ANQGSEA. The DNA for the CDR3 is TGCAGCGTTGCTACACGGGGGATTGCCTACGAGCAGTACTTC. This translates into CSVATRGIAYEQYF.

This sequence joins TRBV4-1 and TRBJ2-7; no clear D gene. The V gene lost 0 bases and the J gene lost 8 bases, with 8 bases spanning the gap. Germline loops: CDR1 MGHRA, CDR2 YSYEKL. This CDR3 spans 12 amino acids. The DNA of the CDR3 is TGCGCCAGCAGCCAAGATGAAGGACAGCAGTACTTC. It encodes CASSQDEGQQYF.

This chain uses TRBV30 with TRBJ2-7; D perhaps matches TRBD1 (5 bases). V was pared by 0 bases and J by 5 bases, with 8 bases between. From germline, CDR1 is GTSNPN and CDR2 SVGIG (reference sequence). This CDR3 contains 12 residues. CDR3 region: CAWSVQGDEQYF. The CDR3 DNA follows: TGTGCCTGGAGTGTACAAGGGGACGAGCAGTACTTC. Together with reference TRBV30 and TRBJ2-7, the CDR3 gives the full variable domain: SQTIHQWPATLVQPVGSPLSLECTVEGTSNPNLYWYRQAAGRGLQLLFYSVGIGQISSEVPQNLSASRPQDRQFILSSKKLLLSDSGFYLCAWSVQGDEQYFGPGTRLTVT.

The chain recombines TRBV7-2 with TRBJ1-1; D remains unclear. There are 13 residues in the CDR3. Germline V CDR1 and CDR2: SGHTA, FQGNSA. Trimming cost V 5 bases and J 4 bases, with 11 bases left between them. Here the CDR3 DNA reads TGTGCCAGCAGCCAGGACCTTAGCACTGAAGCTTTCTTT. Protein product: CASSQDLSTEAFF.

This chain connects TRBV7-9 to TRBJ2-5; unclear D gene. This CDR3 comprises 14 residues. Per germline, CDR1 SEHNR and CDR2 FQNEAQ (reference sequence). With 0 bases removed from V and 5 bases from J, the gap between germline ends came to 10 bases. CDR3 loop: CASSLAVPEETQYF. In DNA form, the CDR3 reads TGTGCCAGCAGCTTAGCGGTCCCTGAGGAGACCCAGTACTTC.

The chain employs TRBV7-9 and TRBJ2-1; 12 nucleotides agree with TRBD2. V lost 2 bases and J lost 5; bases outside the gene matches: 13. The length of the CDR3 is 19 residues. The V gene's germline CDR1 is SEHNR and CDR2 FQNEAQ (reference sequence). The CDR3 region is CASSLKRLAGVSGNNEQFF. CDR3 bases: TGTGCCAGCAGCTTAAAGAGACTAGCGGGAGTGTCAGGAAACAATGAGCAGTTCTTC.

The chain couples TRBV7-8 to TRBJ1-2, with 7 bases identical to TRBD1. The V gene's germline CDR1 is SGHVS and CDR2 FQNEAQ. V lost 5 bases to trimming and J lost 6 bases; unmatched junction nucleotides: 9. The CDR3 contains 14 residues. The CDR3 DNA is TGTGCCAGCAGCCAAACCAGGGGGTTAGATGGCTACACCTTC. Translation gives CASSQTRGLDGYTF.

This chain links TRBV7-9 with TRBJ2-7; 10 nucleotides align to TRBD2. J gave up 0 bases and V 4 bases, and 9 bases lay outside the gene matches. There are 17 residues in the CDR3. Germline lookup yields CDR1 SEHNR and CDR2 FQNEAQ (reference sequence). The CDR3 here is CASSSSPGTSDSYEQYF. In DNA, the CDR3 is TGTGCCAGCAGCTCATCCCCGGGGACTAGCGACTCCTACGAGCAGTACTTC. The complete variable domain, with remaining parts taken from reference TRBV7-9 and TRBJ2-7, reads DTGVSQNPRHKITKRGQNVTFRCDPISEHNRLYWYRQTLGQGPEFLTYFQNEAQLEKSRLLSDRFSAERPKGSFSTLEIQRTEQGDSAMYLCASSSSPGTSDSYEQYFGPGTRLTVT.

In its sample, this clonotype was seen once. J is TRBJ1-5 and V is TRBV5-6; unclear D gene. CDR3 length: 13 residues. Germline V CDR1 and CDR2: SGHDT, YYEEEE. V was clipped by 2 bases and J by 1 base, with 4 bases between them. CDR3 residues: CASSLGSNQPQHF. The DNA for the CDR3 is TGTGCCAGCAGCTTAGGGAGCAATCAGCCCCAGCATTTT.

V is TRBV30 and J is TRBJ2-1; possible D gene TRBD2, 6 bases. Trimming stripped 0 bases from V and 7 bases from J, with 10 bases between. Per the germline V gene, CDR1 is GTSNPN and CDR2 is SVGIG (reference sequence). The CDR3 length is 13 residues. CDR3 sequence: CAWSVRSGNEQFF. CDR3 DNA sequence: TGTGCCTGGAGTGTTCGGAGCGGGAATGAGCAGTTCTTC.

The V call is TRBV7-9, the J call TRBJ2-5; perhaps D is TRBD1 or TRBD2 (5 bases each). Germline CDR1 and CDR2: SEHNR and FQNEAQ (reference sequence). There are 13 residues in the CDR3. Trimming stripped 4 bases from V and 5 bases from J, with 11 bases between. CDR3 loop: CASSWDQVETQYF. CDR3 nucleotides: TGTGCCAGCAGCTGGGACCAAGTGGAGACCCAGTACTTC.

CDR3 loop: CASSLTNTGVNYGYTF. The CDR3 DNA reads as TGTGCCAGCAGCCTAACTAATACGGGGGTCAACTATGGCTACACCTTC. The chain is built from TRBV27 and TRBJ1-2; D is possibly TRBD1 (5 bases). Germline CDR1 MNHEY, CDR2 SMNVEV (reference sequence). The CDR3 loop spans 16 amino acids. V was cut by 6 bases and J by 2 bases, with 19 bases left in between.

The chain carries TRBV30 and TRBJ2-5; 9 positions match TRBD2. Looked up from germline, CDR1 is GTSNPN and CDR2 is SVGIG (reference sequence). V was clipped by 3 bases and J by 0 bases; unmatched bases: 8. The CDR3 has 16 amino acids. This CDR3 is CAWSVPGLAHQETQYF. Here the CDR3 DNA reads TGTGCCTGGAGCGTACCTGGACTAGCGCACCAAGAGACCCAGTACTTC.

This chain links TRBV19 with TRBJ1-1; D is uncertain. V was cut by 6 bases and J by 6 bases, with 8 bases left in between. The germline CDR1 and CDR2 sequences are LNHDA and SQIVND (reference sequence). There are 11 residues in the CDR3. CDR3 nucleotide sequence: TGTGCCAGTAGGATACAGTCTGAAGCTTTCTTT. It yields the protein CASRIQSEAFF.

The chain is built from TRBV25-1 and TRBJ2-3, with D hard to call. The CDR3 loop spans 11 amino acids. Trimming stripped 7 bases from V and 2 bases from J, with 4 bases between. Germline CDR1 and CDR2: MGHDK and SYGVNS. CDR3 DNA: TGTGCCAGCATGACCACAGATACGCAGTATTTT. Amino acid sequence: CASMTTDTQYF. Supplemented by reference TRBV25-1 and TRBJ2-3, the full variable domain reads EADIYQTPRYLVIGTGKKITLECSQTMGHDKMYWYQQDPGMELHLIHYSYGVNSTEKGDLSSESTVSRIRTEHFPLTLESARPSHTSQYLCASMTTDTQYFGPGTRLTVL.

This chain joins TRBV12-3 or TRBV12-4 and TRBJ2-1; TRBD2 matches 14 bases. This CDR3 region has 18 residues. J lost 6 bases, V lost 4 bases, and 11 bases had no gene match. The CDR3 nucleotides are TGTGCCAGCAGTTCCCTGGGACTAGCGGGAGCTGTACTCAATGAGCAGTTCTTC. Translation gives CASSSLGLAGAVLNEQFF.

This clonotype was observed a single time. This chain connects TRBV7-9 to TRBJ2-7; D remains unclear. The V gene lost 4 bases and the J gene lost 3 bases, with 10 bases spanning the gap. The germline V gene has CDR1 SEHNR and CDR2 FQNEAQ (reference sequence). The CDR3 loop spans 13 amino acids. In DNA form, the CDR3 reads TGTGCCAGCAGCTCGGGTAGTTACTACGAGCAGTACTTC. Translation: CASSSGSYYEQYF.

V is TRBV19 and J is TRBJ2-7; maybe TRBD2 (6 bases). CDR1 LNHDA and CDR2 SQIVND come from the germline V gene (reference sequence). Trimming removed 5 bases at V and 2 bases at J, with 16 bases between. The CDR3 is 15 residues long. The CDR3 DNA follows: TGTGCCAGTAGTTCTGTGGAGGGGCTAGCCTACGAGCAGTACTTC. Translation: CASSSVEGLAYEQYF.

J is TRBJ1-1 and V is TRBV5-1, with a possible D match to TRBD1 (5 bases). This CDR3 is 14 amino acids long. Per the germline V gene, CDR1 is SGHRS and CDR2 is YFSETQ. With 2 bases removed from V and 4 bases from J, the gap between germline ends came to 12 bases. The DNA for the CDR3 is TGCGCCAGCAGCTTTCGGGGACGGGGCACTGAAGCTTTCTTT. Its translation: CASSFRGRGTEAFF.

The chain employs TRBV24-1 and TRBJ2-3, with a weak D call TRBD1 (5 bases). There are 13 residues in the CDR3. Germline V gives CDR1 KGHDR, CDR2 SFDVKD. V shed 3 bases and J shed 7 bases, with 10 bases lying between them. The CDR3 spells CATSDLQANTQYF. The DNA of the CDR3 is TGTGCCACCAGTGATCTACAGGCAAATACGCAGTATTTT.

This clonotype was detected only once. This chain connects TRBV12-3 or TRBV12-4 to TRBJ2-1; 8 bases are shared with TRBD1. This CDR3 contains 13 residues. J was trimmed by 5 bases and V by 6 bases; bases with no gene match: 3. The CDR3 DNA sequence: TGTGCCAGCAGCACGACAGGGGACAATGAGCAGTTCTTC. Protein sequence: CASSTTGDNEQFF.

The chain recombines TRBV19 with TRBJ1-1; 11 bases match TRBD1. The CDR3 spans 17 residues. The V and J ends lost 5 bases and 1 base, in that order; junction bases with no gene match: 9. Germline CDR1 LNHDA, CDR2 SQIVND (reference sequence). The CDR3 loop reads CASSEALDRGPNTEAFF. In nucleotides, the CDR3 is TGTGCCAGTAGTGAGGCGCTGGACAGGGGGCCGAACACTGAAGCTTTCTTT.

The chain joins TRBV6-5 to TRBJ2-1, with D uncertain. Looked up from germline, CDR1 is MNHEY and CDR2 is SVGAGI. Trimming pared 4 bases from V and 6 bases from J, leaving 4 bases between. The length of the CDR3 is 11 residues. The CDR3 spells CASSSFNEQFF. CDR3 nucleotide sequence: TGTGCCAGCAGTTCTTTCAATGAGCAGTTCTTC.

This clonotype appeared a few times. CDR3 DNA sequence: TGTGCCTGGACCATCAGACAGCTCCGGGAGGATGGCTACACCTTC. Its translation: CAWTIRQLREDGYTF. The chain employs TRBV30 and TRBJ1-2, with D perhaps TRBD1 (5 bases). Trimming left V 4 bases short and J 6 bases short, with 21 bases between. There are 15 residues in the CDR3. CDR1 is GTSNPN and CDR2 is SVGIG in the germline V gene (reference sequence). Supplemented by reference TRBV30 and TRBJ1-2, the full variable domain reads SQTIHQWPATLVQPVGSPLSLECTVEGTSNPNLYWYRQAAGRGLQLLFYSVGIGQISSEVPQNLSASRPQDRQFILSSKKLLLSDSGFYLCAWTIRQLREDGYTFGSGTRLTVV.

The V and J genes are TRBV4-2 and TRBJ1-1; the match to TRBD1 covers 7 bases. Germline V gene data show CDR1 as LGHNA and CDR2 as YNFKEQ. The V gene end was trimmed by 4 bases and the J gene end by 1 base; junction bases not matched to a gene: 3. This CDR3 region has 14 residues. The CDR3, as DNA: TGTGCCAGCAGCCTCGGGACAGAGAACACTGAAGCTTTCTTT. This gives the protein CASSLGTENTEAFF.

The chain is built from TRBV4-1 and TRBJ2-3; tentatively, D is TRBD2 (5 bases). With 0 bases removed from V and 5 bases from J, the gap between germline ends came to 6 bases. Looked up from germline, CDR1 is MGHRA and CDR2 is YSYEKL. This CDR3 has 13 residues. In DNA, the CDR3 is TGCGCCAGCAGCCAAGATCGGGGAGATACGCAGTATTTT. It specifies CASSQDRGDTQYF.

The chain combines TRBV11-2 with TRBJ2-1; 10 bases align to TRBD2. Germline CDR1 reads SGHAT; CDR2 reads FQNNGV. The CDR3 sequence is 18 residues long. With V trimmed by 0 bases and J by 1 base, 6 bases remained unmatched. The CDR3 sequence: CASSLESLAGTSYNEQFF. CDR3 DNA sequence: TGTGCCAGCAGCTTAGAATCACTAGCGGGAACATCCTACAATGAGCAGTTCTTC.

The gene calls are TRBV29-1 and TRBJ1-2; D unresolved. CDR1 and CDR2 (germline): SQVTM, ANQGSEA. The CDR3 runs 11 residues. Trimming cost V 5 bases and J 6 bases, with 10 bases left between them. The CDR3 region has the DNA TGCAGCGTTCTTTCAAGTAATGGCTACACCTTC. Translation gives CSVLSSNGYTF.